This T cell receptor (beta chain) was found in a study of T cell repertoires in ileal Crohn's disease. Study-wide context: At surgery, more than 30% of patients smoked, with median disease duration 7.9 years. Postoperative therapy was given to about half: more than 10 thiopurines, around 17 anti-TNF agents. Study-level results: All patients with clonality above 26.8% had endoscopic recurrence. Sorted CD8 T cells held more high-frequency clones than CD4.

Details on this clone: Its antigen is unidentified.

This table comes from immunoSEQ multiplex PCR, and its TCRdb copy is limited to in-frame clones, with some not included. The sample carries approximately 5,000 clones, approximately 78% recorded once. CDR1 is WSHSY and CDR2 is SAAADI in the germline V gene. The CDR3 length is 14 residues. V dropped 8 bases and J dropped 0 bases, with 13 bases sitting between them. V and J are TRBV10-2 and TRBJ1-1, with D tentatively TRBD1 (6 bases). The sequenced material came from ileal tissue. This sequence was found in an adult with Crohn's disease. The CDR3 loop is CASSSRDMNTEAFF. Written as DNA, the CDR3 is TGCGCCAGCTCTTCCAGGGACATGAACACTGAAGCTTTCTTT.